A selection of T cell receptor beta chains follows, all from one sample in a study of T cell responses to AZD1222 COVID-19 vaccine. Profiling relied on immunoSEQ multiplex PCR, and the TCRdb table lists in-frame clones only, not all of them. The table shows some 80,000 clones, with 85% to 90% occurring only once. The sample here was peripheral blood, taken on day 0 of AZD1222 vaccination. The receptor set was obtained from an adult in good health. Each CDR3 is given with its conserved first and last residue. A D gene is named only where the DNA matches it firmly. Clone size is not always given. Where it is, it says once, few, many or a class for expanded clones.

v_gene: TRBV11-2; d_gene: TRBD2; j_gene: TRBJ2-4; abundance: .; CDR3aa: CASSLAQASGRWNIQYF; CDR3nt: TGTGCCAGCAGCTTAGCGCAGGCTAGCGGGAGGTGGAACATTCAGTACTTC
v_gene: TRBV3-1/TRBV3-2; d_gene: .; j_gene: TRBJ2-3; abundance: .; CDR3aa: CASSQEKKTQYF; CDR3nt: TGTGCCAGCAGCCAAGAGAAGAAGACGCAGTATTTT
v_gene: TRBV5-1; d_gene: .; j_gene: TRBJ2-3; abundance: .; CDR3aa: CASSLAGSGTTDTQYF; CDR3nt: TGCGCCAGCAGCTTGGCGGGTAGCGGAACAACAGATACGCAGTATTTT
v_gene: TRBV11-2; d_gene: .; j_gene: TRBJ2-2; abundance: .; CDR3aa: CASSIGLSLTGELFF; CDR3nt: TGTGCCAGCAGCATCGGCCTTTCTCTTACCGGGGAGCTGTTTTTT
v_gene: TRBV29-1; d_gene: .; j_gene: TRBJ2-1; abundance: .; CDR3aa: CSVEGVPRGEQFF; CDR3nt: TGCAGCGTTGAAGGGGTCCCCAGGGGTGAGCAGTTCTTC
v_gene: TRBV6-5; d_gene: .; j_gene: TRBJ2-2; abundance: once; CDR3aa: CASRGGTGELFF; CDR3nt: TGTGCCAGCAGGGGTGGCACCGGGGAGCTGTTTTTT
v_gene: TRBV19; d_gene: .; j_gene: TRBJ2-1; abundance: .; CDR3aa: CASRGGNGWNEQFF; CDR3nt: TGTGCCAGCAGGGGCGGGAATGGTTGGAATGAGCAGTTCTTC
v_gene: TRBV30; d_gene: .; j_gene: TRBJ1-2; abundance: .; CDR3aa: CAWNTQGANYGYTF; CDR3nt: TGTGCCTGGAACACGCAGGGAGCTAACTATGGCTACACCTTC
v_gene: TRBV5-8; d_gene: .; j_gene: TRBJ1-5; abundance: .; CDR3aa: CASSLGLREQPQHF; CDR3nt: TGTGCCAGCAGCTTGGGGTTAAGGGAGCAGCCCCAGCATTTT
v_gene: TRBV7-9; d_gene: .; j_gene: TRBJ1-4; abundance: .; CDR3aa: CASSPPGVEELFF; CDR3nt: TGTGCCAGCAGCCCCCCCGGGGTAGAAGAACTGTTTTTT
v_gene: TRBV14; d_gene: TRBD1; j_gene: TRBJ2-3; abundance: .; CDR3aa: CASSQGQGGDTQYF; CDR3nt: TGTGCCAGCAGCCAAGGACAGGGGGGGGATACGCAGTATTTT
v_gene: TRBV9; d_gene: .; j_gene: TRBJ2-5; abundance: once; CDR3aa: CASSVGVGQETQYF; CDR3nt: TGTGCCAGCAGCGTAGGGGTTGGACAAGAGACCCAGTACTTC
v_gene: TRBV7-9; d_gene: .; j_gene: TRBJ2-6; abundance: .; CDR3aa: CASSPDPGANVLTF; CDR3nt: TGTGCCAGCAGCCCCGACCCTGGGGCCAACGTCCTGACTTTC
v_gene: TRBV18; d_gene: .; j_gene: TRBJ2-5; abundance: .; CDR3aa: CASSPTVLQETQYF; CDR3nt: TGTGCCAGCTCACCCACTGTGCTCCAGGAGACCCAGTACTTC
v_gene: TRBV5-1; d_gene: TRBD2; j_gene: TRBJ2-1; abundance: .; CDR3aa: CASSPGGGFYNEQFF; CDR3nt: TGCGCCAGCAGCCCGGGAGGGGGATTCTACAATGAGCAGTTCTTC
v_gene: TRBV6-5; d_gene: .; j_gene: TRBJ1-6; abundance: .; CDR3aa: CASSYSRGLVSPLHF; CDR3nt: TGTGCCAGCAGTTACTCGAGGGGACTGGTTTCACCCCTCCACTTT
v_gene: TRBV7-3; d_gene: .; j_gene: TRBJ1-1; abundance: .; CDR3aa: CASSLMANTEAFF; CDR3nt: TGTGCCAGCAGCTTAATGGCGAACACTGAAGCTTTCTTT
v_gene: TRBV15; d_gene: .; j_gene: TRBJ2-7; abundance: .; CDR3aa: CATSRGDGTGRHEQYF; CDR3nt: TGTGCCACCAGCAGAGGGGACGGCACAGGGCGGCACGAGCAGTACTTC
v_gene: TRBV18; d_gene: TRBD1; j_gene: TRBJ2-3; abundance: .; CDR3aa: CASSPSTGTDTQYF; CDR3nt: TGTGCCAGCTCACCGTCGACAGGGACAGATACGCAGTATTTT
v_gene: TRBV27; d_gene: .; j_gene: TRBJ2-3; abundance: .; CDR3aa: CASSFTTDTQYF; CDR3nt: TGTGCCAGCAGTTTCACTACAGATACGCAGTATTTT
v_gene: TRBV19; d_gene: TRBD1; j_gene: TRBJ1-2; abundance: .; CDR3aa: CASNPRTGAYGYTF; CDR3nt: TGTGCCAGTAACCCTAGGACAGGGGCCTATGGCTACACCTTC
v_gene: TRBV5-8; d_gene: .; j_gene: TRBJ2-3; abundance: .; CDR3aa: CASSPGRTDTQYF; CDR3nt: TGTGCCAGCAGCCCCGGACGCACAGATACGCAGTATTTT
v_gene: TRBV19; d_gene: .; j_gene: TRBJ1-3; abundance: .; CDR3aa: CASSMYLGQAGNTIYF; CDR3nt: TGTGCCAGTAGTATGTACCTCGGACAAGCTGGAAACACCATATATTTT
v_gene: TRBV29-1; d_gene: .; j_gene: TRBJ1-5; abundance: .; CDR3aa: CSVAFDSSNQPQHF; CDR3nt: TGCAGCGTTGCGTTCGACTCTAGCAATCAGCCCCAGCATTTT
v_gene: TRBV5-5; d_gene: TRBD1; j_gene: TRBJ2-7; abundance: few; CDR3aa: CASSPLGTGTGSYEQYF; CDR3nt: TGTGCCAGCAGCCCCCTGGGGACAGGGACTGGCTCCTACGAGCAGTACTTC
v_gene: TRBV4-3; d_gene: .; j_gene: TRBJ2-3; abundance: .; CDR3aa: CASSQERATDTQYF; CDR3nt: TGCGCCAGCAGCCAAGAGAGGGCCACAGATACGCAGTATTTT
v_gene: TRBV7-2; d_gene: TRBD1; j_gene: TRBJ1-4; abundance: .; CDR3aa: CASSLWGSDRGPTNEKLFF; CDR3nt: TGTGCCAGCAGCTTATGGGGGTCCGACAGGGGGCCTACTAATGAAAAACTGTTTTTT
v_gene: TRBV6-1; d_gene: TRBD1; j_gene: TRBJ1-3; abundance: .; CDR3aa: CASSETGFSGNTIYF; CDR3nt: TGTGCCAGCAGTGAGACAGGGTTCTCTGGAAACACCATATATTTT
v_gene: TRBV4-1; d_gene: .; j_gene: TRBJ2-5; abundance: .; CDR3aa: CASSQAPTGQETQYF; CDR3nt: TGCGCCAGCAGCCAAGCCCCGACAGGACAAGAGACCCAGTACTTC
v_gene: TRBV5-1; d_gene: .; j_gene: TRBJ2-7; abundance: .; CDR3aa: CASSLGSDFIYEQYF; CDR3nt: TGCGCCAGCAGCTTGGGGTCAGACTTTATCTACGAGCAGTACTTC
v_gene: TRBV6-1; d_gene: TRBD1; j_gene: TRBJ1-1; abundance: .; CDR3aa: CASSEQDRVNTEAFF; CDR3nt: TGTGCCAGCAGTGAACAGGACAGGGTGAACACTGAAGCTTTCTTT
v_gene: TRBV6-2/TRBV6-3; d_gene: TRBD1; j_gene: TRBJ2-7; abundance: .; CDR3aa: CASSYATGASYEQYF; CDR3nt: TGTGCCAGCAGTTACGCGACAGGGGCCTCCTACGAGCAGTACTTC
v_gene: TRBV20-1; d_gene: .; j_gene: TRBJ2-5; abundance: once; CDR3aa: CNPRGTQYF; CDR3nt: TGCAACCCTCGGGGGACCCAGTACTTC
v_gene: TRBV28; d_gene: .; j_gene: TRBJ1-1; abundance: .; CDR3aa: CASSHYREGGAFF; CDR3nt: TGTGCCAGCAGTCATTACAGGGAGGGGGGAGCTTTCTTT
v_gene: TRBV3-1/TRBV3-2; d_gene: TRBD2; j_gene: TRBJ2-7; abundance: once; CDR3aa: CASSQRGTTYEQYF; CDR3nt: TGTGCCAGCAGCCAACGGGGGACTACCTACGAGCAGTACTTC
v_gene: TRBV18; d_gene: .; j_gene: TRBJ1-1; abundance: .; CDR3aa: CASSPTGLNTEAFF; CDR3nt: TGTGCCAGCTCACCGACCGGACTCAACACTGAAGCTTTCTTT
v_gene: TRBV28; d_gene: TRBD1; j_gene: TRBJ2-4; abundance: .; CDR3aa: CASSSTGGGAKNIQYF; CDR3nt: TGTGCCAGCAGTTCGACAGGGGGCGGGGCCAAAAACATTCAGTACTTC
v_gene: TRBV29-1; d_gene: .; j_gene: TRBJ2-1; abundance: .; CDR3aa: CSVEGPVSSYNEQFF; CDR3nt: TGCAGCGTTGAAGGCCCAGTGAGCTCCTACAATGAGCAGTTCTTC
v_gene: TRBV5-1; d_gene: TRBD1; j_gene: TRBJ2-7; abundance: .; CDR3aa: CASSSDRGNEQYF; CDR3nt: TGCGCCAGCAGCTCCGACAGGGGGAACGAGCAGTACTTC